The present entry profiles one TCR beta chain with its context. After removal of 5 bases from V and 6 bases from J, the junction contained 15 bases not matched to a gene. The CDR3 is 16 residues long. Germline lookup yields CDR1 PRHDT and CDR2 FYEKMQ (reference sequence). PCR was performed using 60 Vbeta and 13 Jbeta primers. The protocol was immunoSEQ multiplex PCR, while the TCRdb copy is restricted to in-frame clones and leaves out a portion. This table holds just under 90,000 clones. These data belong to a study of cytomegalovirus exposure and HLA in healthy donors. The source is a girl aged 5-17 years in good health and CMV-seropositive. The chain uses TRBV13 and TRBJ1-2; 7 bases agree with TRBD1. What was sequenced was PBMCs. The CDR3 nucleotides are TGTGCCAGCAGCCCAGGCGTGACAGGGCGGGGCGATGGCTACACCTTC. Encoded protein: CASSPGVTGRGDGYTF.